These T cell receptor beta chains were read from a single sample in a study of blood T cell repertoires in COVID-19. Data came from immunoSEQ multiplex PCR; TCRdb stores just in-frame clones and leaves some out. The sample lists roughly 180,000 clones; 75% to 90% were seen once. The sequenced material came from PBMCs or T cells enriched from blood (not recorded which). These receptors originate from a middle-aged man who had recovered from COVID-19. The CDR3 runs from the conserved cysteine through the conserved F or W. The D gene is left open where the match is weak. Clone size is given for some rows only: seen once, a few or many times, or a class if the clone is expanded.

V: TRBV4-1
size: once
D: TRBD1
J: TRBJ1-6
CDR3: CASSQGTGSNSPLHF
DNA: TGCGCCAGCAGCCAAGGGACAGGGAGTAATTCACCCCTCCACTTT

V: TRBV12-3/TRBV12-4
size: NA
D: NA
J: TRBJ2-7
CDR3: CASNQAGNEQYF
DNA: TGTGCCAGCAATCAAGCAGGGAACGAGCAGTACTTC

V: TRBV5-1
size: NA
D: NA
J: TRBJ2-4
CDR3: CASSGLTGAKNIQYF
DNA: TGCGCCAGCAGCGGTCTTACAGGGGCCAAAAACATTCAGTACTTC

V: TRBV3-1/TRBV3-2
size: NA
D: TRBD2
J: TRBJ2-1
CDR3: CASSQDPRRSTAGGYNEQFF
DNA: TGTGCCAGCAGCCAAGATCCCAGGAGGAGTACAGCGGGGGGGTACAATGAGCAGTTCTTC

V: TRBV28
size: NA
D: NA
J: TRBJ2-1
CDR3: CASSWDFYNEQFF
DNA: TGTGCCAGCAGCTGGGACTTTTACAATGAGCAGTTCTTC

V: TRBV11-3
size: NA
D: NA
J: TRBJ1-3
CDR3: CASSTDSRNTIYF
DNA: TGTGCCAGCAGCACCGACAGTCGGAACACCATATATTTT

V: TRBV5-1
size: NA
D: NA
J: TRBJ2-1
CDR3: CASSSQGNRHEQFF
DNA: TGCGCCAGCAGCTCACAGGGAAATCGCCATGAGCAGTTCTTC

V: TRBV27
size: NA
D: NA
J: TRBJ2-7
CDR3: CASSLGPLSYEQYF
DNA: TGTGCCAGCAGTTTAGGGCCGCTTTCCTACGAGCAGTACTTC

V: TRBV5-1
size: NA
D: NA
J: TRBJ2-2
CDR3: CASSRSGTTNTGELFF
DNA: TGCGCCAGCAGCAGATCCGGGACAACGAACACCGGGGAGCTGTTTTTT

V: TRBV29-1
size: NA
D: TRBD1
J: TRBJ2-1
CDR3: CSVPKSGTGVYNEQFF
DNA: TGCAGCGTTCCCAAATCCGGGACAGGGGTATACAATGAGCAGTTCTTC

V: TRBV7-3
size: NA
D: TRBD2
J: TRBJ2-2
CDR3: CASSSSGTAGELFF
DNA: TGTGCCAGCAGCTCTAGCGGGACGGCCGGGGAGCTGTTTTTT

V: TRBV6-6
size: NA
D: NA
J: TRBJ1-4
CDR3: CASSPQTGTNEKLFF
DNA: TGTGCCAGCAGCCCACAGACAGGAACTAATGAAAAACTGTTTTTT

V: TRBV10-3
size: NA
D: NA
J: TRBJ1-5
CDR3: CATRGSNQPQHF
DNA: TGTGCCACCCGGGGTAGCAATCAGCCCCAGCATTTT

V: TRBV3-1/TRBV3-2
size: NA
D: NA
J: TRBJ1-1
CDR3: CASSQGSPWLLGGTEAFF
DNA: TGTGCCAGCAGCCAAGGGAGTCCGTGGTTGCTTGGTGGCACTGAAGCTTTCTTT

V: TRBV27
size: NA
D: NA
J: TRBJ1-5
CDR3: CASSPKEGFFGNQPQHF
DNA: TGTGCCAGCAGTCCGAAGGAGGGATTCTTCGGCAATCAGCCCCAGCATTTT

V: TRBV4-1
size: NA
D: NA
J: TRBJ2-7
CDR3: CASSQDLQQYF
DNA: TGCGCCAGCAGCCAAGATCTACAGCAGTACTTC

V: TRBV5-3
size: NA
D: NA
J: TRBJ1-4
CDR3: CARSGGVEKLFF
DNA: TGTGCCAGAAGCGGCGGGGTTGAAAAACTGTTTTTT

V: TRBV5-1
size: NA
D: NA
J: TRBJ1-2
CDR3: CASSPGTILGTRGGILLYGYTF
DNA: TGCGCCAGCAGCCCCGGCACAATACTCGGGACTCGGGGCGGTATACTACTTTATGGCTACACCTTC

V: TRBV10-3
size: once
D: TRBD1
J: TRBJ1-1
CDR3: CAIRGQSGNTEAFF
DNA: TGTGCCATCAGGGGACAGAGCGGAAACACTGAAGCTTTCTTT

V: TRBV11-2
size: once
D: NA
J: TRBJ2-1
CDR3: CASSLVGQGRNEQFF
DNA: TGTGCCAGCAGTCTAGTGGGGCAGGGCAGGAATGAGCAGTTCTTC

V: TRBV9
size: once
D: NA
J: TRBJ2-3
CDR3: CASSVLSEGTDTQYF
DNA: TGTGCCAGCAGCGTTCTGAGCGAGGGCACAGATACGCAGTATTTT

V: TRBV19
size: NA
D: NA
J: TRBJ1-2
CDR3: CASSIGRFLASGYTF
DNA: TGTGCCAGTAGTATAGGACGGTTCCTAGCCAGTGGCTACACCTTC

V: TRBV5-1
size: NA
D: NA
J: TRBJ2-7
CDR3: CASSLVPYEQYF
DNA: TGCGCCAGCAGCTTGGTTCCATACGAGCAGTACTTC

V: TRBV7-9
size: NA
D: NA
J: TRBJ1-1
CDR3: CASSLSGVEAFF
DNA: TGTGCCAGCAGCTTATCGGGGGTTGAAGCTTTCTTT

V: TRBV6-5
size: NA
D: NA
J: TRBJ1-2
CDR3: CASSYPEGGYTF
DNA: TGTGCCAGCAGTTACCCGGAGGGTGGCTACACCTTC

V: TRBV28
size: NA
D: TRBD2
J: TRBJ2-7
CDR3: CASSPLRLAGGYEQYF
DNA: TGTGCCAGCAGTCCCCTGAGACTAGCGGGAGGTTACGAGCAGTACTTC

V: TRBV6-5
size: NA
D: TRBD1
J: TRBJ1-1
CDR3: CASSLRTGSEAFF
DNA: TGTGCCAGCAGTCTACGGACAGGGTCTGAAGCTTTCTTT

V: TRBV5-4
size: NA
D: NA
J: TRBJ1-4
CDR3: CAVHKGGVQEKLFF
DNA: TGTGCCGTCCATAAAGGGGGGGTTCAAGAAAAACTGTTTTTT

V: TRBV13
size: NA
D: NA
J: TRBJ1-2
CDR3: CASSLGRGGGYTF
DNA: TGTGCCAGCAGCTTAGGCCGGGGAGGGGGCTACACCTTC

V: TRBV18
size: NA
D: NA
J: TRBJ2-7
CDR3: CASSPPASDRVSYEQYF
DNA: TGTGCCAGCTCACCACCGGCCTCCGACAGAGTGTCCTACGAGCAGTACTTC

V: TRBV10-2
size: NA
D: TRBD1
J: TRBJ1-5
CDR3: CASSRPGTGGDQPQHF
DNA: TGCGCCAGCAGCCGTCCCGGGACAGGGGGCGATCAGCCCCAGCATTTT

V: TRBV10-3
size: NA
D: NA
J: TRBJ2-2
CDR3: CAISEWGANTGELFF
DNA: TGTGCCATCAGTGAGTGGGGGGCGAACACCGGGGAGCTGTTTTTT

V: TRBV9
size: NA
D: TRBD2
J: TRBJ2-3
CDR3: CASSGSSGEIDTQYF
DNA: TGTGCCAGCAGCGGCTCTAGCGGGGAAATAGATACGCAGTATTTT